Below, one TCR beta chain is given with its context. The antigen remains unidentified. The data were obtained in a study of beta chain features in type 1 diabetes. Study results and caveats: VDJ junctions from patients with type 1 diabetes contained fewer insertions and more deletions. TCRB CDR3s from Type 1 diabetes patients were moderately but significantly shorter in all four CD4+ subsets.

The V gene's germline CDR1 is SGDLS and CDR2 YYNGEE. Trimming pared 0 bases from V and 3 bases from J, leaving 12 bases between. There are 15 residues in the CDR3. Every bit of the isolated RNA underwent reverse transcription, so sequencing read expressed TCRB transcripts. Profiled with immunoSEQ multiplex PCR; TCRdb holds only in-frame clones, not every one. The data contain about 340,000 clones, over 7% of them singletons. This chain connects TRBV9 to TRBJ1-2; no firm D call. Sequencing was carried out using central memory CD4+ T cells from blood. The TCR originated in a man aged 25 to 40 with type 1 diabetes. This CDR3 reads CASSVGKGDDYGYTF. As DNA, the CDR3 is TGTGCCAGCAGCGTAGGAAAGGGCGATGACTATGGCTACACCTTC. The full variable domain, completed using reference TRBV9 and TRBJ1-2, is DSGVTQTPKHLITATGQRVTLRCSPRSGDLSVYWYQQSLDQGLQFLIQYYNGEERAKGNILERFSAQQFPDLHSELNLSSLELGDSALYFCASSVGKGDDYGYTFGSGTRLTVV.